Shown below are 20 T cell receptor beta chains from a single sample sequenced in a study of brain T cells in children with intractable seizures. Libraries were prepared by immunoSEQ multiplex PCR; TCRdb keeps only in-frame clonotypes and omits some of them. The sample consists of over 20,000 clones, approximately 94% of them appearing once. This specimen was peripheral blood, taken at surgery. These TCRs come from a boy aged 5-17 years with focal cortical dysplasia and intractable seizures.

The chain uses TRBV2 and TRBJ1-1; 9 bases are shared with TRBD1. V trimming: 6 bases; J trimming: 7 bases; junction bases outside the gene matches: 9. This CDR3 is 14 amino acids long. Looked up from germline, CDR1 is SNHLY and CDR2 is FYNNEI. Here the CDR3 DNA reads TGTGCCAGCAGGGCTCCGGGACAGGGCTATGAAGCTTTCTTT. Translating gives CASRAPGQGYEAFF.

This chain joins TRBV19 and TRBJ2-5, with TRBD1 matching over 10 bases. The V and J ends lost 3 bases and 5 bases, in that order; junction bases with no gene match: 3. CDR3 size: 14 residues. Germline V gene lookup returns CDR1 LNHDA and CDR2 SQIVND (reference sequence). DNA for the CDR3: TGTGCCAGTAGTATGACAGGGGGCCGGGAGACCCAGTACTTC. This translates into CASSMTGGRETQYF.

As concerns this clone: A junction boundary mismatches the germline segment, possibly from a read error. V usage is TRBV18 and J usage is TRBJ1-6; 8 bases line up with TRBD1. CDR1 and CDR2 from the germline V gene are KGHSH and LQKENI. The CDR3 totals 15 residues. The CDR3 region is CASSAPGQDNSPLHF. CDR3 DNA: TGTGCCAGCTCAGCACCGGGACAGGATAATTCACCCCTCCACTTT.

V is TRBV6-1 and J is TRBJ1-2; the match to TRBD1 covers 9 bases. The V and J ends lost 1 base and 7 bases, in that order; junction bases with no gene match: 7. Germline CDR1 MNHNS, CDR2 SASEGT. This CDR3 comprises 15 residues. The CDR3 is CASSEEQGAWGGYTF. The CDR3 DNA is TGTGCCAGCAGTGAAGAACAGGGGGCTTGGGGTGGCTACACCTTC.

The chain is built from TRBV10-1 and TRBJ2-5; possible D gene TRBD2, 5 bases. The CDR3 length is 12 residues. The V end lost 3 bases, the J end lost 4 bases, and 6 bases lay between the germline ends. Germline V gene data show CDR1 as WNHNN and CDR2 as SYGVQD (reference sequence). The chain's CDR3 is CASSDSGETQYF. The DNA of the CDR3 is TGCGCCAGCAGTGACAGCGGAGAGACCCAGTACTTC.

The chain couples TRBV5-6 to TRBJ2-6; 7 nucleotides match TRBD1. The germline V gene encodes CDR1 SGHDT and CDR2 YYEEEE. Trimming cost V 4 bases and J 3 bases; bases outside gene matches: 7. This CDR3 contains 16 residues. The CDR3 region has the DNA TGTGCCAGCAGCCAAGACAGGGCGATTGGGGCCAACGTCCTGACTTTC. Residues: CASSQDRAIGANVLTF.

The rearrangement uses TRBV19 and TRBJ2-1; 14 bases agree with TRBD2. Germline V lookup: CDR1 LNHDA, CDR2 SQIVND (reference sequence). V gave up 4 bases and J gave up 7 bases; unmatched junction bases: 6. CDR3 size: 16 residues. This CDR3 is CASSTTGTSGSNEQFF. CDR3 nucleotides: TGTGCCAGTAGTACCACCGGGACTAGCGGGAGTAATGAGCAGTTCTTC. The full variable domain, in which reference TRBV19 and TRBJ2-1 provide the parts outside the CDR3, is DGGITQSPKYLFRKEGQNVTLSCEQNLNHDAMYWYRQDPGQGLRLIYYSQIVNDFQKGDIAEGYSVSREKKESFPLTVTSAQKNPTAFYLCASSTTGTSGSNEQFFGPGTRLTVL.

The sample holds one count of this clone. J is TRBJ1-4 and V is TRBV4-1, with a weak D call TRBD1 (5 bases). Trimming removed 1 base at V and 5 bases at J, with 11 bases between. The CDR3 spans 15 residues. CDR1 and CDR2 (germline): MGHRA, YSYEKL. CDR3 DNA: TGCGCCAGCAGCCAAGCAATCGGGGCCAATGAAAAACTGTTTTTT. Amino acids: CASSQAIGANEKLFF.

The rearrangement links TRBV7-3 to TRBJ2-6; the match to TRBD2 covers 14 bases. The CDR3 runs to 18 residues. CDR1 and CDR2 from the germline V gene are SGHTA and FQGTGA. V lost 2 bases, J lost 2 bases, and 2 bases stayed unmatched. CDR3 DNA sequence: TGTGCCAGCAGCTTACCGGGACTAGCGGGAGCTGGGGCCAACGTCCTGACTTTC. It yields the protein CASSLPGLAGAGANVLTF.

V gene TRBV11-2 combines with J gene TRBJ2-7, with D unresolved. The CDR3 length is 13 residues. Trimming removed 5 bases from V and 3 bases from J, with 11 bases in between. Germline CDR1 reads SGHAT; CDR2 reads FQNNGV. CDR3 region: CASSPYRGYEQYF. The CDR3 bases are TGTGCCAGCAGCCCCTATCGCGGCTACGAGCAGTACTTC.

The chain combines TRBV20-1 with TRBJ1-4; D is uncertain. V was trimmed by 5 bases and J by 7 bases, leaving 8 bases between them. The germline V gene encodes CDR1 DFQATT and CDR2 SNEGSKA (reference sequence). The CDR3 sequence is 11 residues long. CDR3 DNA: TGCAGTGCTTATGGGAGTGAAAAACTGTTTTTT. Amino acid sequence: CSAYGSEKLFF.

The chain combines TRBV3-1 (or the pseudogene TRBV3-2) with TRBJ2-1; 8 nucleotides align to TRBD2. V shed 6 bases, J shed 5 bases, and the junction held 6 bases outside the gene matches. The CDR3 sequence is 14 residues long. CDR1 is LGHDT and CDR2 is YNNKEL in the germline V gene (reference sequence). The chain's CDR3 is CASSRAGVHNEQFF. For the CDR3, the DNA is TGTGCCAGCAGTCGAGCGGGGGTCCACAATGAGCAGTTCTTC.

The CDR3 spells CASSLRYSGNTIYF. The CDR3 DNA sequence: TGTGCCAGCAGTTTGAGGTACTCTGGAAACACCATATATTTT. This chain links TRBV28 with TRBJ1-3, with D hard to call. V lost 3 bases and J 0 bases, leaving 6 bases between the germline ends. The CDR3 is made up of 14 amino acids. The germline gives CDR1 MDHEN, CDR2 SYDVKM.

The CDR3 protein is CASSLDGGSPETQYF. The CDR3 DNA sequence: TGTGCCAGCAGCTTAGACGGCGGGAGCCCAGAGACCCAGTACTTC. The chain joins TRBV7-8 to TRBJ2-5, with TRBD2 matching 7 bases. The CDR3 has 15 amino acids. The junction had 6 bases not matched to a gene; V was cut back by 1 base and J by 4 bases. Germline values: CDR1 SGHVS, CDR2 FQNEAQ. The whole variable domain, remainder taken from reference TRBV7-8 and TRBJ2-5, is GAGVSQSPRYKVAKRGQDVALRCDPISGHVSLFWYQQALGQGPEFLTYFQNEAQLDKSGLPSDRFFAERPEGSVSTLKIQRTQQEDSAVYLCASSLDGGSPETQYFGPGTRLLVL.

This sequence joins TRBV6-5 and TRBJ2-2; D ambiguous. Trimming pared 0 bases from V and 6 bases from J, leaving 14 bases between. The CDR3 length is 16 residues. The germline CDR1 and CDR2 sequences are MNHEY and SVGAGI. The chain's CDR3 is CASSYSRSPHPGELFF. Here the CDR3 DNA reads TGTGCCAGCAGTTACTCGCGCAGTCCCCATCCCGGGGAGCTGTTTTTT.

This clone was found a few times. The V call is TRBV6-1, the J call TRBJ1-6, with 12 positions matching TRBD1. Germline V gives CDR1 MNHNS, CDR2 SASEGT. CDR3 length: 15 residues. With V trimmed by 3 bases and J by 7 bases, 1 base remained unmatched. The CDR3 DNA reads TGTGCCAGCAGTGAGGGGACAGGGGGCAATTCACCCCTCCACTTT. It codes for CASSEGTGGNSPLHF.

The genes are TRBV12-3 or TRBV12-4 and TRBJ2-3, with D possibly matching TRBD1 (6 bases). With 5 bases removed from V and 14 bases from J, the gap between germline ends came to 17 bases. The length of the CDR3 is 12 residues. The CDR3: CASSPDRRRGYF. The DNA of the CDR3 is TGTGCCAGCAGTCCGGACAGAAGAAGGGGGTATTTT.

The chain employs TRBV5-1 and TRBJ2-1; D not certain. With 0 bases removed from V and 9 bases from J, the gap between germline ends came to 10 bases. This CDR3 spans 13 amino acids. Germline CDR1 reads SGHRS; CDR2 reads YFSETQ. DNA for the CDR3: TGCGCCAGCAGCTTGGGGCAGACTTTTGAGCAGTTCTTC. Its translation is CASSLGQTFEQFF.

The chain employs TRBV7-9 and TRBJ2-5; no definite D call. The CDR3 runs 14 residues. CDR1 and CDR2 (germline): SEHNR, FQNEAQ (reference sequence). V dropped 4 bases and J dropped 5 bases, with 14 bases sitting between them. As DNA, the CDR3 is TGTGCCAGCAGCTCGAAGGGTATCGAGGAGACCCAGTACTTC. This codes for CASSSKGIEETQYF. Full variable domain (rest looked up from reference TRBV7-9 and TRBJ2-5): DTGVSQNPRHKITKRGQNVTFRCDPISEHNRLYWYRQTLGQGPEFLTYFQNEAQLEKSRLLSDRFSAERPKGSFSTLEIQRTEQGDSAMYLCASSSKGIEETQYFGPGTRLLVL.

This clone is large by share. The chain recombines TRBV7-3 with TRBJ1-1; 8 bases match TRBD1. Germline loops: CDR1 SGHTA, CDR2 FQGTGA. The CDR3 has 15 amino acids. J lost 5 bases, V lost 5 bases, and 10 bases had no gene match. The chain's CDR3 is CASSEIQGAKTEAFF. CDR3 in DNA: TGTGCCAGCAGCGAAATCCAGGGGGCGAAAACTGAAGCTTTCTTT.